The 30 T cell receptor beta chains presented below share a single source sample, sequenced in a study of Ad26.COV2.S vaccination and SARS-CoV-2 variants. The repertoire was sequenced with immunoSEQ multiplex PCR; TCRdb's copy has only in-frame clones and lacks some. The repertoire holds about 350,000 clones, 70% to 90% seen once, with roughly 3.1% in the top ten. Treatment in this sample: 15 to 20 received Ad26.COV2.S at low or high dose, single or two shots; roughly 5 received placebo; per-sample allocation not given. Sampling was performed 63 days after the first vaccine or placebo injection. Sample: peripheral blood, taken in a trial of Ad26.COV2.S vaccine versus placebo. These receptors came from a person aged 18-60 years who received the Ad26.COV2.S COVID-19 vaccine or a placebo.

This clone was counted a single time. CDR3 in DNA: TGTGCCAGCAGCTCGATCCGGGACTTATACTACGAGCAGTACTTC. Protein: CASSSIRDLYYEQYF. This chain uses TRBV7-9 with TRBJ2-7, with D perhaps matching TRBD2 (6 bases). The V end was cut by 4 bases, the J end by 3 bases, with 16 bases between. This CDR3 contains 15 residues. Germline lookup yields CDR1 SEHNR and CDR2 FQNEAQ (reference sequence). The full variable domain, completed using reference TRBV7-9 and TRBJ2-7, is DTGVSQNPRHKITKRGQNVTFRCDPISEHNRLYWYRQTLGQGPEFLTYFQNEAQLEKSRLLSDRFSAERPKGSFSTLEIQRTEQGDSAMYLCASSSIRDLYYEQYFGPGTRLTVT.

The chain carries TRBV6-4 and TRBJ2-3, with a weak D call TRBD2 (5 bases). The germline V gene encodes CDR1 MRHNA and CDR2 SNTAGT. V was trimmed by 4 bases and J by 1 base, leaving 12 bases between them. The CDR3 spans 15 residues. CDR3 DNA: TGTGCCAGCAGTGCCCGGGATTTACGCACAGATACGCAGTATTTT. Amino acids: CASSARDLRTDTQYF.

This chain joins TRBV5-5 and TRBJ1-1, with D unresolved. Germline lookup yields CDR1 SGHKS and CDR2 YYEKEE (reference sequence). This CDR3 comprises 15 residues. V lost 1 base and J 1 base, leaving 11 bases between the germline ends. CDR3 DNA: TGTGCCAGCAGCTTGAGTTCAGGCACGAACACTGAAGCTTTCTTT. Residues: CASSLSSGTNTEAFF.

This chain connects TRBV18 to TRBJ2-3; a weak D match, TRBD1 (5 bases). The germline CDR1 and CDR2 sequences are KGHSH and LQKENI. The length of the CDR3 is 16 residues. Trimming left V 3 bases short and J 5 bases short, with 18 bases between. This chain's CDR3 is CASSPLLSQGGDTQYF. The CDR3 bases are TGTGCCAGCTCACCCCTCCTCTCGCAGGGTGGAGATACGCAGTATTTT.

V and J are TRBV30 and TRBJ2-2, with 7 positions matching TRBD2. V dropped 1 base and J dropped 5; count of bases not matched to a gene: 4. The CDR3 contains 14 residues. Germline CDR1 and CDR2: GTSNPN and SVGIG (reference sequence). CDR3 loop: CAWSANSGTGELFF. The CDR3 DNA reads as TGTGCCTGGAGTGCCAATAGCGGGACCGGGGAGCTGTTTTTT.

The V gene is TRBV4-3, the J gene TRBJ2-3; D is undetermined. CDR1 and CDR2 from the germline V gene are LGHNA and YSLEER. The CDR3 consists of 15 residues. Trimming removed 1 base from V and 4 bases from J, with 12 bases in between. CDR3 protein: CASSQVVLGSDTQYF. CDR3 bases: TGCGCCAGCAGCCAAGTCGTTCTGGGTTCAGATACGCAGTATTTT.

The chain uses TRBV28 and TRBJ1-5, with a tentative D call TRBD1 (6 bases). The V end was cut by 6 bases, the J end by 3 bases, with 15 bases between. CDR1 is MDHEN and CDR2 is SYDVKM in the germline V gene. The CDR3 runs 15 residues. The CDR3 DNA follows: TGTGCCAGCAGCCCATCAGGGGTTGACAATCAGCCCCAGCATTTT. Translation gives CASSPSGVDNQPQHF.

The V and J genes are TRBV7-7 and TRBJ1-5; tentative D call: TRBD1 (5 bases). This CDR3 comprises 13 residues. Germline V lookup: CDR1 SSHAT, CDR2 FNYEAQ (reference sequence). With 6 bases removed from V and 6 bases from J, the gap between germline ends came to 12 bases. The DNA of the CDR3 is TGTGCCAGCAGTATAGGGGAAAGTCAGCCCCAGCATTTT. Translation gives CASSIGESQPQHF.

The chain uses TRBV9 and TRBJ1-2; D ambiguous. This CDR3 spans 15 amino acids. Looked up from germline, CDR1 is SGDLS and CDR2 is YYNGEE. The V end lost 1 base, the J end lost 0 bases, and 10 bases lay between the germline ends. The CDR3 loop reads CASSVRRDSNYGYTF. The CDR3 DNA is TGTGCCAGCAGCGTAAGAAGAGACTCTAACTATGGCTACACCTTC. The full variable domain, its missing parts supplied by reference TRBV9 and TRBJ1-2, is DSGVTQTPKHLITATGQRVTLRCSPRSGDLSVYWYQQSLDQGLQFLIQYYNGEERAKGNILERFSAQQFPDLHSELNLSSLELGDSALYFCASSVRRDSNYGYTFGSGTRLTVV.

The chain joins TRBV21-1 to TRBJ2-3. TRBV21-1 is termed a pseudogene. This CDR3 is built from 11 residues. The CDR3 bases are TGTGCCAGCAGCAAATCAGATACGCAGTATTTT. Translating gives CASSKSDTQYF.

The gene calls are TRBV2 and TRBJ1-1; 7 bases are a match to TRBD1. This CDR3 comprises 12 residues. V lost 3 bases, J lost 5 bases, and 0 bases stayed unmatched. The germline gives CDR1 SNHLY, CDR2 FYNNEI. The CDR3 sequence: CASSDRGTEAFF. The DNA for the CDR3 is TGTGCCAGCAGTGACAGGGGGACTGAAGCTTTCTTT.

The chain joins TRBV18 to TRBJ1-6; 10 positions agree with TRBD1. The CDR3 loop spans 16 amino acids. The germline CDR1 and CDR2 sequences are KGHSH and LQKENI. V was pared by 2 bases and J by 7 bases, with 5 bases of the junction left unmatched. CDR3 protein: CASSPGQGGKNSPLHF. The CDR3 DNA reads TGTGCCAGCTCACCAGGACAGGGGGGAAAAAATTCACCCCTCCACTTT.

The rearrangement joins TRBV5-1 to TRBJ2-2; the D gene is possibly TRBD2 (6 bases). Per the germline V gene, CDR1 is SGHRS and CDR2 is YFSETQ. The length of the CDR3 is 16 residues. V was cut by 4 bases and J by 4 bases, with 17 bases left in between. The CDR3 DNA is TGCGCCAGCAGCCTGCGGACTACCCAGATCACCGGGGAGCTGTTTTTT. Its translation is CASSLRTTQITGELFF.

As DNA, the CDR3 is TGTGCCACCAGGGGCTTCCCGGGAAACACCATATATTTT. This codes for CATRGFPGNTIYF. The V gene is TRBV15, the J gene TRBJ1-3; D not certain. The CDR3 runs 13 residues. Germline V gene sequence: CDR1 LNHNV, CDR2 YYDKDF (reference sequence). Trimming stripped 6 bases from V and 4 bases from J, with 10 bases between.

This chain links TRBV19 with TRBJ2-1; 15 bases map to TRBD2. Germline V gene data show CDR1 as LNHDA and CDR2 as SQIVND (reference sequence). This CDR3 has 16 residues. After removal of 4 bases from V and 12 bases from J, the junction contained 10 bases not matched to a gene. In nucleotides, the CDR3 is TGTGCCAGTAGTACCCCAGGGACTAGCGGGAGGCGGGGGCAGTTCTTC. It translates to CASSTPGTSGRRGQFF.

This chain connects TRBV11-2 to TRBJ1-6; D ambiguous. Trimming stripped 6 bases from V and 10 bases from J, with 19 bases between. The germline gives CDR1 SGHAT, CDR2 FQNNGV. The CDR3 runs 15 residues. The CDR3 sequence is CASRAPPYSRSPLHF. The CDR3 DNA reads as TGTGCCAGCAGAGCTCCACCTTATTCGAGGTCACCCCTCCACTTT.

The chain combines TRBV7-9 with TRBJ2-7; 8 bases are a match to TRBD2. The CDR3 is 15 amino acids. Per the germline V gene, CDR1 is SEHNR and CDR2 is FQNEAQ (reference sequence). Trimming took 1 base from V and 7 from J; bases not matched to a gene: 9. The CDR3 here is CASSLVGTRVGEQYF. The CDR3 DNA is TGTGCCAGCAGCTTAGTGGGGACTAGAGTCGGTGAGCAGTACTTC.

The chain uses TRBV29-1 and TRBJ2-5; no reliable D call. Per the germline V gene, CDR1 is SQVTM and CDR2 is ANQGSEA. The CDR3 is 15 amino acids. Trimming shortened V by 8 bases and J by 3 bases, and 22 bases separated the two germline ends. The CDR3 spells CSTSGRADPKETQYF. CDR3 in DNA: TGCAGCACTTCAGGTCGGGCAGACCCCAAAGAGACCCAGTACTTC.

This clone was observed a handful of times. The chain joins TRBV9 to TRBJ2-3; D gene ambiguous. Trimming shortened V by 3 bases and J by 0 bases, and 17 bases separated the two germline ends. This CDR3 has 17 residues. Germline V gives CDR1 SGDLS, CDR2 YYNGEE. The CDR3 region has the DNA TGTGCCAGCAGCGATGGAACTCGGGTTAGCAGCACAGATACGCAGTATTTT. This translates into CASSDGTRVSSTDTQYF.

The chain recombines TRBV4-3 with TRBJ1-2; 7 positions match TRBD1. This CDR3 comprises 15 residues. Germline lookup yields CDR1 LGHNA and CDR2 YSLEER. The V segment lost 0 bases and the J segment 6 bases; nucleotides outside the gene matches: 7. The CDR3 reads CASSQDVRGLNGYTF. CDR3 DNA: TGCGCCAGCAGCCAAGATGTAAGGGGGCTGAATGGCTACACCTTC.

This clone was counted once. The V and J genes are TRBV11-2 and TRBJ2-1, with D perhaps being TRBD1 or TRBD2 (6 bases each). CDR1 is SGHAT, CDR2 FQNNGV, per germline. The CDR3 is 13 amino acids. Trimming shortened V by 8 bases and J by 0 bases, and 8 bases separated the two germline ends. CDR3 coding DNA: TGTGCCAGCGAGGGGGGCTCCTACAATGAGCAGTTCTTC. It codes for CASEGGSYNEQFF.

The chain joins TRBV19 to TRBJ2-7, with 8 bases lining up with TRBD1. The CDR3 sequence is 16 residues long. Germline V gives CDR1 LNHDA, CDR2 SQIVND (reference sequence). With V trimmed by 6 bases and J by 3 bases, 13 bases remained unmatched. This CDR3 is CASSPTLQGVFYEQYF. The CDR3 DNA follows: TGTGCCAGTAGCCCTACGCTACAGGGGGTGTTCTACGAGCAGTACTTC.

V is TRBV30 and J is TRBJ2-3, with 8 bases identical to TRBD2. Germline V gene data show CDR1 as GTSNPN and CDR2 as SVGIG (reference sequence). The trim removed 2 bases at V and 0 bases at J, leaving 7 bases unmatched. The CDR3 spans 16 residues. The CDR3 loop reads CAWSTLAGTSTDTQYF. CDR3 bases: TGTGCCTGGAGTACCTTAGCGGGAACCAGCACAGATACGCAGTATTTT.

The chain uses TRBV10-1 and TRBJ2-2; the D is unclear. The CDR3 has 14 residues. The germline V gene has CDR1 WNHNN and CDR2 SYGVQD (reference sequence). V gave up 3 bases and J gave up 0 bases, with 5 bases separating them. The CDR3 DNA follows: TGCGCCAGCAGTGACGGAACGAACACCGGGGAGCTGTTTTTT. Amino acid sequence: CASSDGTNTGELFF.

The V call is TRBV7-2, the J call TRBJ1-5; 8 nucleotides line up with TRBD1. The CDR3 contains 16 residues. V shed 0 bases and J 2 bases; nucleotides not matched to a gene: 3. Germline CDR1 and CDR2: SGHTA and FQGNSA. CDR3 amino acids: CASSLAGGQGNQPQHF. The CDR3 DNA follows: TGTGCCAGCAGCTTAGCGGGGGGACAGGGCAATCAGCCCCAGCATTTT.

The rearrangement links TRBV7-9 to TRBJ1-4; a possible D gene is TRBD1 (6 bases). This CDR3 has 16 amino acids. V was clipped by 8 bases and J by 2 bases, with 18 bases between them. The germline CDR1 and CDR2 sequences are SEHNR and FQNEAQ (reference sequence). CDR3 protein: CASAAGGPSTNEKLFF. CDR3 sequence (DNA): TGTGCCAGCGCTGCGGGGGGGCCGAGTACTAATGAAAAACTGTTTTTT. Filled out from reference TRBV7-9 and TRBJ1-4, the complete variable domain reads DTGVSQNPRHKITKRGQNVTFRCDPISEHNRLYWYRQTLGQGPEFLTYFQNEAQLEKSRLLSDRFSAERPKGSFSTLEIQRTEQGDSAMYLCASAAGGPSTNEKLFFGSGTQLSVL.

CDR3 coding DNA: TGTGCCACCTCAGTTGCTGTGACGGATTTCTCCGAGCAGTACTTC. Encoded protein: CATSVAVTDFSEQYF. The J gene is TRBJ2-7, the V gene TRBV7-2, with unresolved D. Trimming took off 10 bases at V and 6 bases at J, with 25 bases between the two ends. The CDR3 has 15 amino acids. Per germline, CDR1 SGHTA and CDR2 FQGNSA. Together with reference TRBV7-2 and TRBJ2-7, the CDR3 gives the full variable domain: GAGVSQSPSNKVTEKGKDVELRCDPISGHTALYWYRQSLGQGLEFLIYFQGNSAPDKSGLPSDRFSAERTGGSVSTLTIQRTQQEDSAVYLCATSVAVTDFSEQYFGPGTRLTVT.

This clone was counted once. The CDR3 region is CASRSSVTDTQYF. The CDR3 bases are TGTGCCAGCAGGTCAAGCGTCACAGATACGCAGTATTTT. This chain joins TRBV7-8 and TRBJ2-3; D not resolved. Deletions cut 6 bases from V and 2 bases from J, with 9 bases between. CDR1 and CDR2 from the germline V gene are SGHVS and FQNEAQ. CDR3 length: 13 amino acids.

This sequence joins TRBV4-3 and TRBJ2-7, with D possibly matching TRBD2 (6 bases). CDR3 length equals 14 residues. CDR1 and CDR2 from the germline V gene are LGHNA and YSLEER. V lost 0 bases and J 4 bases, leaving 10 bases between the germline ends. CDR3 sequence: CASSQDWRVYEQYF. CDR3 bases: TGCGCCAGCAGCCAAGATTGGAGGGTTTACGAGCAGTACTTC.

V usage is TRBV5-5 and J usage is TRBJ2-7; D call uncertain. There are 14 residues in the CDR3. Trimming pared 0 bases from V and 3 bases from J, leaving 10 bases between. Looked up from germline, CDR1 is SGHKS and CDR2 is YYEKEE (reference sequence). The CDR3 coding sequence is TGTGCCAGCAGCTTGGTAGTGCTGGGCTACGAGCAGTACTTC. This encodes CASSLVVLGYEQYF.